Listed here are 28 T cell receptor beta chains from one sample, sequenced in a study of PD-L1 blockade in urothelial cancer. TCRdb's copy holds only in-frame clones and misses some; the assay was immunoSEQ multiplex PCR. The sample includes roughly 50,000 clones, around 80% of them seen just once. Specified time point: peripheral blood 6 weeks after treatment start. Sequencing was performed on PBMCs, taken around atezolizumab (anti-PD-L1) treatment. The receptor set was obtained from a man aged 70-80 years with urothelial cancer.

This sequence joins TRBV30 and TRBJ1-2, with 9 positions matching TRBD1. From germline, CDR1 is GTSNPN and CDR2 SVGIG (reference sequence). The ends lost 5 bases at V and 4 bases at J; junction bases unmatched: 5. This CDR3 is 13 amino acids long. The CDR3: CAWGTGTGYGYTF. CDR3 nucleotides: TGTGCCTGGGGGACAGGGACTGGCTATGGCTACACCTTC.

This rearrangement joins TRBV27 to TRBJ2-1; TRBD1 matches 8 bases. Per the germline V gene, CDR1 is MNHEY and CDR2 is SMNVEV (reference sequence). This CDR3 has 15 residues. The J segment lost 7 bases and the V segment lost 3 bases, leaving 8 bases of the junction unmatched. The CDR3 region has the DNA TGTGCCAGCAGTTTCCGGCAGGGGGCTGGGAATGAGCAGTTCTTC. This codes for CASSFRQGAGNEQFF.

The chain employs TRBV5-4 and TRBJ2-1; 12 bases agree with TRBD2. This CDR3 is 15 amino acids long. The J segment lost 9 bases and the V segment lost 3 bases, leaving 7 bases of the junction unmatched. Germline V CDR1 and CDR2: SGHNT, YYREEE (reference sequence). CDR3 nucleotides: TGTGCCAGCAGCTCCCCTAGCGGGAGGGATACTGAGCAGTTCTTC. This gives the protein CASSSPSGRDTEQFF.

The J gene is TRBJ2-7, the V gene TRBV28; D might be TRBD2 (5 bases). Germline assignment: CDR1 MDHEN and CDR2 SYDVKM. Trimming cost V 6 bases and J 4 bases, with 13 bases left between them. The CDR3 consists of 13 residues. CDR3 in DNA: TGTGCCAGCAGCACCCATCTAGCTTACGAGCAGTACTTC. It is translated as CASSTHLAYEQYF.

As DNA, the CDR3 is TGTGCCAGCAGGGCCCCGGGACTGGACGTCTACGAGCAGTACTTC. Amino acid sequence: CASRAPGLDVYEQYF. This chain joins TRBV28 and TRBJ2-7; tentative D call: TRBD2 (6 bases). This CDR3 is 15 amino acids long. The germline V gene has CDR1 MDHEN and CDR2 SYDVKM. V shed 6 bases and J shed 3 bases, with 18 bases lying between them.

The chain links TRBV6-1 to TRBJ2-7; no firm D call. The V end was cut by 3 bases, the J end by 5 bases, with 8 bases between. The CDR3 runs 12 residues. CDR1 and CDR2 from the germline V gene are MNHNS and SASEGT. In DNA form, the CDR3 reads TGTGCCAGCAGTGATTTACCGGACGAGCAGTACTTC. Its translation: CASSDLPDEQYF.

The CDR3 reads CASTGGGGDEQFF. The CDR3 nucleotides read TGTGCCAGCACCGGCGGAGGGGGCGATGAGCAGTTCTTC. The rearrangement joins TRBV7-9 to TRBJ2-1, with D possibly TRBD1 on 7 matching bases. Trimming took 7 bases from V and 8 from J, leaving 15 bases between them. The CDR3 sequence is 13 residues long. CDR1 is SEHNR and CDR2 is FQNEAQ in the germline V gene (reference sequence).

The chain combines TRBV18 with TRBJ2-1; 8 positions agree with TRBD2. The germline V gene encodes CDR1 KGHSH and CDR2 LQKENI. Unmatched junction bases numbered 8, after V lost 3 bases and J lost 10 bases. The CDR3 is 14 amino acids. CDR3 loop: CASSPRTSIREQFF. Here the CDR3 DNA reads TGTGCCAGCTCACCTAGGACTAGCATCAGGGAGCAGTTCTTC.

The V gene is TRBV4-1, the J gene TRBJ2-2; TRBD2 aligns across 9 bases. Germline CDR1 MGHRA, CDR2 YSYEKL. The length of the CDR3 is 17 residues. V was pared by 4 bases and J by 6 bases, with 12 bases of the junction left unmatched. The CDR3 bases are TGCGCCAGCAGCCCATCCCTTTGGGCGGGAGGGCCCGGGGAGCTGTTTTTT. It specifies CASSPSLWAGGPGELFF.

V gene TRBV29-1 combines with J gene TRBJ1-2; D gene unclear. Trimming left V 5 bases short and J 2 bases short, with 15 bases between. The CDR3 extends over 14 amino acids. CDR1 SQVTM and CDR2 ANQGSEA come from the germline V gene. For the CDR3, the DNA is TGCAGCGTTCTCGGGTTGAGAGGGAACTATGGCTACACCTTC. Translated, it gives CSVLGLRGNYGYTF.

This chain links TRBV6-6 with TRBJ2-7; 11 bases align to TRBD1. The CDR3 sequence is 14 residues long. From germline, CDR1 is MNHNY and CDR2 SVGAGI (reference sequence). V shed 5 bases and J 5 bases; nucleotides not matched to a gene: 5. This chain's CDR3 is CASSRTGGRDEQYF. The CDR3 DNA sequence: TGTGCCAGCAGTCGGACAGGGGGCCGTGACGAGCAGTACTTC.

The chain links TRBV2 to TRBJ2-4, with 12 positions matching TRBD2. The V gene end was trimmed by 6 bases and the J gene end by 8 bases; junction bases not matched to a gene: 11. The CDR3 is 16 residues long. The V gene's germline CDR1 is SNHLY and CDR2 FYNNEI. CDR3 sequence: CASRRTSGKVPYIQYF. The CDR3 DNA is TGTGCCAGCAGGCGGACTAGCGGGAAGGTTCCGTACATTCAGTACTTC.

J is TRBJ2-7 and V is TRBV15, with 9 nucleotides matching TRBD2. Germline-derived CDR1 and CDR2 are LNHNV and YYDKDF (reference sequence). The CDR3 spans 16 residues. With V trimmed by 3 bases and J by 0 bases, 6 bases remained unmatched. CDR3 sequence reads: CATSSWLAGHSYEQYF. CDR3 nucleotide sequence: TGTGCCACCAGCAGCTGGCTAGCGGGACACTCCTACGAGCAGTACTTC.

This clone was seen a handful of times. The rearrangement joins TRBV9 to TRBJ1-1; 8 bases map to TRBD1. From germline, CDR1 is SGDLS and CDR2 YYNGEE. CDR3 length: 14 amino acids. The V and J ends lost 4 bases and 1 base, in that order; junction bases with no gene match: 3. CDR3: CASSFGQGNTEAFF. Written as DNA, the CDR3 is TGTGCCAGCAGCTTTGGACAGGGGAACACTGAAGCTTTCTTT. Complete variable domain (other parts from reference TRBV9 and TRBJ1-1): DSGVTQTPKHLITATGQRVTLRCSPRSGDLSVYWYQQSLDQGLQFLIQYYNGEERAKGNILERFSAQQFPDLHSELNLSSLELGDSALYFCASSFGQGNTEAFFGQGTRLTVV.

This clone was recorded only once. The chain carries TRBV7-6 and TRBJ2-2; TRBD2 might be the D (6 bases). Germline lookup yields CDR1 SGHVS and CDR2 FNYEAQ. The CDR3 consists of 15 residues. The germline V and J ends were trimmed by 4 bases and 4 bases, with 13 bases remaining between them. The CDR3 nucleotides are TGTGCCAGCAGCTGGACCCGGCGGGGCACCGGGGAGCTGTTTTTT. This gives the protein CASSWTRRGTGELFF.

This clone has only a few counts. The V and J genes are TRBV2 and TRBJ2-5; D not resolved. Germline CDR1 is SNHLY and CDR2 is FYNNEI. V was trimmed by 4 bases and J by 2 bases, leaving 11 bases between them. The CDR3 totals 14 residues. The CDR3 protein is CASSGRLEQETQYF. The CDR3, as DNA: TGTGCCAGCAGTGGAAGGCTGGAGCAAGAGACCCAGTACTTC. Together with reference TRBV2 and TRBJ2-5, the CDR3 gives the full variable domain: EPEVTQTPSHQVTQMGQEVILRCVPISNHLYFYWYRQILGQKVEFLVSFYNNEISEKSEIFDDQFSVERPDGSNFTLKIRSTKLEDSAMYFCASSGRLEQETQYFGPGTRLLVL.

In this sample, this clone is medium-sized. CDR3 sequence: CAREGGTGCEKLFF. Here the CDR3 DNA reads TGTGCCAGAGAAGGCGGGACAGGATGTGAAAAACTGTTTTTT. The V call is TRBV2, the J call TRBJ1-4; 8 bases fit TRBD1. The CDR3 consists of 14 residues. Trimming at V came to 9 bases and at J to 7 bases, leaving 10 bases not matched to a gene. Germline V gene data show CDR1 as SNHLY and CDR2 as FYNNEI. Full variable domain (rest looked up from reference TRBV2 and TRBJ1-4): EPEVTQTPSHQVTQMGQEVILRCVPISNHLYFYWYRQILGQKVEFLVSFYNNEISEKSEIFDDQFSVERPDGSNFTLKIRSTKLEDSAMYFCAREGGTGCEKLFFGSGTQLSVL.

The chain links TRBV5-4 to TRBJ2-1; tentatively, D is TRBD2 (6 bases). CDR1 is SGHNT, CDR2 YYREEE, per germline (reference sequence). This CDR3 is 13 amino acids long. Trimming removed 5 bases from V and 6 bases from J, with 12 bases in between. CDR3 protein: CASRPQAGNEQFF. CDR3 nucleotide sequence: TGTGCCAGCAGACCCCAAGCGGGCAATGAGCAGTTCTTC.

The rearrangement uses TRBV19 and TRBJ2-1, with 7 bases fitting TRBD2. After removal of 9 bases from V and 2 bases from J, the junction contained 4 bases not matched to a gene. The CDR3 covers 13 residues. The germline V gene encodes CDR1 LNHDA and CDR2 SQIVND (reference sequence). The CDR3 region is CASWEGTYNEQFF. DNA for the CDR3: TGTGCCAGCTGGGAGGGGACCTACAATGAGCAGTTCTTC.

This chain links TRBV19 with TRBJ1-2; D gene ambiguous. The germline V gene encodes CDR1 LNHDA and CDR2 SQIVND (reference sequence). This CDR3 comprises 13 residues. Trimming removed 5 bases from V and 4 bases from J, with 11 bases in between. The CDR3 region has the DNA TGTGCCAGTAGTGAGGTCGGCGGCTATGGCTACACCTTC. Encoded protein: CASSEVGGYGYTF.

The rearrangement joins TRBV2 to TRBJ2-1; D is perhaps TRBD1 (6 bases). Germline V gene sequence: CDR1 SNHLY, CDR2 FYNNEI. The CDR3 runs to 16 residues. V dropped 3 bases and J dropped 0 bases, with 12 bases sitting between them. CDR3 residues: CASSEDSPSSYNEQFF. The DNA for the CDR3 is TGTGCCAGCAGTGAGGACAGCCCGAGCTCCTACAATGAGCAGTTCTTC.

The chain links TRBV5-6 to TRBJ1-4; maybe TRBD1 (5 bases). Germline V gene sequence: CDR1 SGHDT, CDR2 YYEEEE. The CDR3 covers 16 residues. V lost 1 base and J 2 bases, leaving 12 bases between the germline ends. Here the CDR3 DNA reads TGTGCCAGCAGCTTGTCCGGGGCGGGGACTAATGAAAAACTGTTTTTT. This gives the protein CASSLSGAGTNEKLFF.

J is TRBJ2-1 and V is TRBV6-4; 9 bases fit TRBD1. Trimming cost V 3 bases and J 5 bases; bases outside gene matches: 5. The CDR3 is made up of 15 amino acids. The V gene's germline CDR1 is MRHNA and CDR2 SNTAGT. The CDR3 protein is CASSDFTGGHNEQFF. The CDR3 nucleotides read TGTGCCAGCAGTGATTTTACAGGGGGCCACAATGAGCAGTTCTTC.

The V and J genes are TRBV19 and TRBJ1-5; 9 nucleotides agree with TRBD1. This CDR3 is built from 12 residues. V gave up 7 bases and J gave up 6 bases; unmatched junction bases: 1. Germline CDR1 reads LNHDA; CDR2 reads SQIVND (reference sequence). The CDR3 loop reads CASKTGGQPQHF. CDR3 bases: TGTGCCAGTAAGACAGGGGGTCAGCCCCAGCATTTT.

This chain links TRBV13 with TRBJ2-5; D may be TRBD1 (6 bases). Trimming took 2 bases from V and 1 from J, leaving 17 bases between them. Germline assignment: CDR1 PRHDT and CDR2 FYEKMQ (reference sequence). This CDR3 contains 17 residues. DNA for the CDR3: TGTGCCAGCAGCTTATCGGCGTCGGGACACCTCCAAGAGACCCAGTACTTC. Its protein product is CASSLSASGHLQETQYF. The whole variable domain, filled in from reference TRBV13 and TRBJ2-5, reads AAGVIQSPRHLIKEKRETATLKCYPIPRHDTVYWYQQGPGQDPQFLISFYEKMQSDKGSIPDRFSAQQFSDYHSELNMSSLELGDSALYFCASSLSASGHLQETQYFGPGTRLLVL.

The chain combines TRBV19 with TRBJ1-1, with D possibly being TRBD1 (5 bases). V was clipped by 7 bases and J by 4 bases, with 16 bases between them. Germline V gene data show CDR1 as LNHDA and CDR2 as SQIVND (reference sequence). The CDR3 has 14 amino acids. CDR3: CASTHRERGTEAFF. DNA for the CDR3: TGTGCCAGTACTCATCGGGAGAGGGGCACTGAAGCTTTCTTT.

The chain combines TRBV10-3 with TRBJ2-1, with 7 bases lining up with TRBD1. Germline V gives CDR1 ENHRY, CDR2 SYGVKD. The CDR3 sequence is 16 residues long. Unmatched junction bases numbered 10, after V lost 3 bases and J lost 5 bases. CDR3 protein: CAISDRRTGQNNEQFF. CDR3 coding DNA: TGTGCCATCAGTGATCGACGGACAGGCCAAAACAATGAGCAGTTCTTC.

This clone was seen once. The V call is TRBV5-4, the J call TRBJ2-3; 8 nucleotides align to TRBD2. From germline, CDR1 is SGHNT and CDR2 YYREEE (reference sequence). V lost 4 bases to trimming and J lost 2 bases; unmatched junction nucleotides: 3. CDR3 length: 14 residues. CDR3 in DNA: TGTGCCAGCAGCCTAGCGGGCTACACAGATACGCAGTATTTT. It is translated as CASSLAGYTDTQYF. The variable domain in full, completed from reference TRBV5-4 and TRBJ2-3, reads ETGVTQSPTHLIKTRGQQVTLRCSSQSGHNTVSWYQQALGQGPQFIFQYYREEENGRGNFPPRFSGLQFPNYSSELNVNALELDDSALYLCASSLAGYTDTQYFGPGTRLTVL.